This T cell receptor (beta chain) was observed in a study of blood T cell repertoires in COVID-19. The authors' processing: Researchers report that nucleated cell counts were estimated from reference gene primer amplification. Measured with immunoSEQ multiplex PCR; TCRdb has only the in-frame clones, and not every one. V and J calls and clone size are given by that table; D and trimming were obtained from the DNA. The data contain some 270,000 clones, around 90% of them singletons. Participant age was roughly 18 to 95 years, and participants resided in about two dozen US areas. Self-reported history from a screening survey and questionnaire set each donor's cohort. The CDR3 consists of 14 residues. V dropped 4 bases and J dropped 6; count of bases not matched to a gene: 5. Germline CDR1 reads SGHRS; CDR2 reads YFSETQ.

This chain links TRBV5-1 with TRBJ1-2, with 11 positions matching TRBD1. This TCR derives from a woman between 40 and 55 years old who had recovered from COVID-19. The sequencing sample was made of PBMCs or T cells enriched from blood (not recorded which). The CDR3 DNA sequence: TGCGCCAGCAGCCGGACAGGGGGCTTGGATGGCTACACCTTC. It codes for CASSRTGGLDGYTF.